The rows below give T cell receptor beta chains drawn from one sample of a study of beta chain features in type 1 diabetes. The table came from immunoSEQ multiplex PCR; TCRdb's copy has only in-frame clones and leaves some out. This sample has fewer than 250,000 clones, with about 63% found just once. Sample: naive CD4+ T cells from blood. The source of these receptors is a man under 40 in good health. The CDR3 runs from the conserved cysteine through the conserved F or W. Each record gives: CDR3 length, D gene, clone size, V gene, J gene, CDR3 DNA, CDR3 protein. D genes are given only for firm matches. Clone size is given for some rows only: seen once, a few or many times, or a class if the clone is expanded.

CDR3 length: 15; D gene: TRBD2; clone size: NA; V gene: TRBV7-2; J gene: TRBJ2-3; CDR3 DNA: TGTGCCAGCAGCTCTTTCCTAGCGGGAGCTGTAACGCAGTATTTT; CDR3 protein: CASSSFLAGAVTQYF
CDR3 length: 13; D gene: NA; clone size: NA; V gene: TRBV29-1; J gene: TRBJ2-1; CDR3 DNA: TGCAGCGTCGGGTTTCGGCCAGACAATGAGCAGTTCTTC; CDR3 protein: CSVGFRPDNEQFF
CDR3 length: 13; D gene: NA; clone size: NA; V gene: TRBV5-1; J gene: TRBJ2-4; CDR3 DNA: TGCGCCAGCAGCCTGGGGCAGGGGAACATTCAGTACTTC; CDR3 protein: CASSLGQGNIQYF
CDR3 length: 15; D gene: NA; clone size: once; V gene: TRBV29-1; J gene: TRBJ2-1; CDR3 DNA: TGCAGCGTTGTAATCCAGGATGAGGCCTACAATGAGCAGTTCTTC; CDR3 protein: CSVVIQDEAYNEQFF
CDR3 length: 15; D gene: TRBD1; clone size: NA; V gene: TRBV4-1; J gene: TRBJ2-7; CDR3 DNA: TGCGCCAGCAGCCAAGGTGAGGGACAGGCCCACGAGCAGTACTTC; CDR3 protein: CASSQGEGQAHEQYF
CDR3 length: 14; D gene: TRBD1; clone size: NA; V gene: TRBV7-9; J gene: TRBJ2-7; CDR3 DNA: TGTGCCAGCAGCCTCGGACAGGGCTTAGACGAGCAGTACTTC; CDR3 protein: CASSLGQGLDEQYF
CDR3 length: 12; D gene: NA; clone size: NA; V gene: TRBV10-3; J gene: TRBJ1-2; CDR3 DNA: TGTGCCATCAGTGAAGGGACTTTCGGCTACACCTTC; CDR3 protein: CAISEGTFGYTF
CDR3 length: 13; D gene: NA; clone size: few; V gene: TRBV9; J gene: TRBJ2-7; CDR3 DNA: TGTGCCAGCAGCGCCGGACCGAGCTACGAGCAGTACTTC; CDR3 protein: CASSAGPSYEQYF
CDR3 length: 12; D gene: NA; clone size: NA; V gene: TRBV2; J gene: TRBJ2-7; CDR3 DNA: TGTGCCAGCAGCGGACAGCGCTACGAGCAGTACTTC; CDR3 protein: CASSGQRYEQYF
CDR3 length: 15; D gene: NA; clone size: NA; V gene: TRBV4-3; J gene: TRBJ2-3; CDR3 DNA: TGCGCCAGCAGCCAAGGGCCGGGAGCAGATGCTACGCAGTATTTT; CDR3 protein: CASSQGPGADATQYF
CDR3 length: 13; D gene: NA; clone size: NA; V gene: TRBV5-1; J gene: TRBJ2-1; CDR3 DNA: TGCGCCAGCAGTGGGGAGTTAAACAATGAGCAGTTCTTC; CDR3 protein: CASSGELNNEQFF
CDR3 length: 15; D gene: NA; clone size: NA; V gene: TRBV9; J gene: TRBJ2-7; CDR3 DNA: TGTGCCAGCAGCGTAGGTACGGGGATGGCCTACGAGCAGTACTTC; CDR3 protein: CASSVGTGMAYEQYF